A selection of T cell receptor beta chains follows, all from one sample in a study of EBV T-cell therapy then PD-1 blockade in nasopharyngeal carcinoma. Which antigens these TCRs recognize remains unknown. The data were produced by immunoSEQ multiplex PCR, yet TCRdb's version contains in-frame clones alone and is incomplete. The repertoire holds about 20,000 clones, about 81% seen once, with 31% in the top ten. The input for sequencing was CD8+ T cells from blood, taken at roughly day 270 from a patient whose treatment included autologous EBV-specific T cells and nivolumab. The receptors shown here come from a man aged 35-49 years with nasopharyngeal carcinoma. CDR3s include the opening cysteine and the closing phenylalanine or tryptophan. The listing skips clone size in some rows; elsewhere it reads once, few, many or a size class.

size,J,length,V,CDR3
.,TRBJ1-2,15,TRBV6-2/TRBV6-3,CASSPITGSNYGYTF
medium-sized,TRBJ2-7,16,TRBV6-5,CASSYPRAGAYYEQYF
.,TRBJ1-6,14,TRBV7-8,CASSLRDTLSDLHF
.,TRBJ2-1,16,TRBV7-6,CASSPRAGAKGNEQFF
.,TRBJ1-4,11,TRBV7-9,CASSRNEKLFF
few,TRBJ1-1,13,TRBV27,CASSPLSQTEAFF
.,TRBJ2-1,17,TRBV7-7,CASSGRGPPSGHNEQFF
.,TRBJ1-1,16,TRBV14,CASSHQGLRMNTEAFF
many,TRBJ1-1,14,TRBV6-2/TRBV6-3,CASSHALPDTEAFF
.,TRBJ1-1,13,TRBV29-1,CSVRTGVGAEAFF
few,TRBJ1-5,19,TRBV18,CASSLLVGRREGEGKPQHF
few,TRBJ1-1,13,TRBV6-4,CASSETGNTEAFF
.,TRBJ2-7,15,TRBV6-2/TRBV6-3,CASSWGRGLTYEQYF
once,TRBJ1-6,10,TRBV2,CASGGSPLHF
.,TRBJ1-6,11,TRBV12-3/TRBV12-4,CASSEGLPLHF
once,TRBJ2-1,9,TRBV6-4,CASSVPKLF
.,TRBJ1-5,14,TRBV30,CASGRGVSNQPQHF
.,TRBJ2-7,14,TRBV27,CASSRNGRNREQYF
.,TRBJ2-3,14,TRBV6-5,CASRGLAGAPLQYF
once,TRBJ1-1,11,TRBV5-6,CASSLGTEAFF
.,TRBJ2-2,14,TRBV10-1,CASKRDYNTGELFF
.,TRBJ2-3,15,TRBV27,CASSFFRRSTDTQYF
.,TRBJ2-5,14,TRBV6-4,CASSEGQGQETQYF
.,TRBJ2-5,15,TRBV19,CASRSGWGGMETQHF
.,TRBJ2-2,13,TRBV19,CASRRQNTGELFF
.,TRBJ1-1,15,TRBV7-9,CASSHGTVARTEAFF
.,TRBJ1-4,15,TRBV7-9,CASSSTWGRNEKLFF
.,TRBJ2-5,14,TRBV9,CASSGGTPRETQYF
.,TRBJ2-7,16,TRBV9,CASSDPGDGRGYEQYF
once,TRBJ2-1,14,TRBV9,CASSVEGGFNEQFF